The T cell receptor beta chain under discussion was sequenced for a study of neurological immune-mediated disorders. The CDR3 has 16 amino acids. Germline V gene lookup returns CDR1 MGHRA and CDR2 YSYEKL. Trimming cost V 1 base and J 2 bases, with 11 bases left between them. The sorted libraries started from approximately 1 million CD4+ or CD8+ T cells. The cDNA was generated by 5'RACE with 10-nucleotide random UMIs. TCRdb re-called the 5' RACE reads with MiXCR, one entry per CDR3 protein. Of some 30,000 distinct CDR3 sequences in the sample, less than 6% were seen once. This clonotype came up many times.

The V gene is TRBV4-1, the J gene TRBJ2-2, with D perhaps TRBD1 (6 bases). Material: CD4+ T cells from blood. The receptor was derived from a woman aged 50 to 60 in good health. The CDR3 sequence is CASSQVGQINTGELFF. As DNA, the CDR3 is TGCGCCAGCAGCCAAGTCGGACAGATAAACACCGGGGAGCTGTTTTTT.